These 21 T cell receptor beta chains came from one sample sequenced in a study of cytomegalovirus exposure and HLA in healthy donors. The PCR had 60 Vbeta and 13 Jbeta primers. Produced via immunoSEQ multiplex PCR; TCRdb's table is partial and in-frame only. This sample's clone table lists around 150,000 clones. Sequencing used PBMCs. Receptors originate from a woman in her fifties or sixties in good health and CMV-seronegative.

The J gene is TRBJ2-2, the V gene TRBV29-1; perhaps TRBD1 as D (5 bases). V lost 2 bases and J 5 bases, leaving 12 bases between the germline ends. Germline-derived CDR1 and CDR2 are SQVTM and ANQGSEA. The CDR3 sequence is 14 residues long. The CDR3 is CSVESRARTGELFF. The CDR3 nucleotides are TGCAGCGTTGAATCCAGGGCTAGGACCGGGGAGCTGTTTTTT.

The chain has TRBV29-1 and TRBJ1-2; the match to TRBD1 covers 8 bases. CDR1 and CDR2 from the germline V gene are SQVTM and ANQGSEA. The ends lost 5 bases at V and 0 bases at J; junction bases unmatched: 8. The length of the CDR3 is 15 residues. The CDR3 DNA follows: TGCAGCGTTAGGGCAGGGGGCGAGACTAACTATGGCTACACCTTC. Translating it yields CSVRAGGETNYGYTF. Full variable domain (remainder filled in from reference TRBV29-1 and TRBJ1-2): SAVISQKPSRDICQRGTSLTIQCQVDSQVTMMFWYRQQPGQSLTLIATANQGSEATYESGFVIDKFPISRPNLTFSTLTVSNMSPEDSSIYLCSVRAGGETNYGYTFGSGTRLTVV.

The gene calls are TRBV5-1 and TRBJ1-1, with no clear D. The germline CDR1 and CDR2 sequences are SGHRS and YFSETQ. The CDR3 is 14 amino acids. Deletions cut 2 bases from V and 11 bases from J, with 19 bases between. DNA for the CDR3: TGCGCCAGCAGCTTTACCGCAGGTGGCCCGGCGGCTTTCTTT. Translation gives CASSFTAGGPAAFF.

The CDR3 DNA reads as TGCGCCAGCAGTCTAACGGTCGAAGAGACCCAGTACTTC. Translated: CASSLTVEETQYF. V gene TRBV5-1 combines with J gene TRBJ2-5; D gene unclear. CDR1 is SGHRS, CDR2 YFSETQ, per germline. V was clipped by 5 bases and J by 3 bases, with 11 bases between them. This CDR3 has 13 residues.

This sequence joins TRBV2 and TRBJ2-7, with D possibly matching TRBD2 (6 bases). In germline, CDR1 is SNHLY, CDR2 FYNNEI. With 10 bases removed from V and 0 bases from J, the gap between germline ends came to 10 bases. The length of the CDR3 is 12 residues. The CDR3, as DNA: TGTGCCACCCTAGCGATCTCCTACGAGCAGTACTTC. Translating it yields CATLAISYEQYF. Variable domain in full (rest from reference TRBV2 and TRBJ2-7): EPEVTQTPSHQVTQMGQEVILRCVPISNHLYFYWYRQILGQKVEFLVSFYNNEISEKSEIFDDQFSVERPDGSNFTLKIRSTKLEDSAMYFCATLAISYEQYFGPGTRLTVT.

This chain connects TRBV7-2 to TRBJ2-5, with 9 bases matching TRBD2. The CDR3 spans 14 residues. The ends lost 6 bases at V and 2 bases at J; junction bases unmatched: 4. Per germline, CDR1 SGHTA and CDR2 FQGNSA. The CDR3 region has the DNA TGTGCCAGCAGTCGTAGCGGGGGACAAGAGACCCAGTACTTC. This encodes CASSRSGGQETQYF. The full variable domain, its missing parts supplied by reference TRBV7-2 and TRBJ2-5, is GAGVSQSPSNKVTEKGKDVELRCDPISGHTALYWYRQSLGQGLEFLIYFQGNSAPDKSGLPSDRFSAERTGGSVSTLTIQRTQQEDSAVYLCASSRSGGQETQYFGPGTRLLVL.

This sequence joins TRBV7-2 and TRBJ1-5; D is perhaps TRBD1 (5 bases). Trimming shortened V by 1 base and J by 7 bases, and 11 bases separated the two germline ends. The length of the CDR3 is 14 residues. Germline lookup yields CDR1 SGHTA and CDR2 FQGNSA. The CDR3 is CASSLGAKGQPQHF. The CDR3 coding sequence is TGTGCCAGCAGCTTAGGGGCGAAGGGGCAGCCCCAGCATTTT.

V and J are TRBV7-2 and TRBJ1-5; TRBD1 is a possible D gene (5 bases). The CDR3 covers 15 residues. Deletions cut 1 base from V and 5 bases from J, with 12 bases between. Germline CDR1 and CDR2: SGHTA and FQGNSA. CDR3 protein: CASSLGQWRDQPQHF. The CDR3 nucleotides are TGTGCCAGCAGCTTAGGACAGTGGAGGGATCAGCCCCAGCATTTT. The whole variable domain, filled in from reference TRBV7-2 and TRBJ1-5, reads GAGVSQSPSNKVTEKGKDVELRCDPISGHTALYWYRQSLGQGLEFLIYFQGNSAPDKSGLPSDRFSAERTGGSVSTLTIQRTQQEDSAVYLCASSLGQWRDQPQHFGDGTRLSIL.

The chain joins TRBV5-1 to TRBJ2-1; 7 bases are a match to TRBD2. The V and J ends lost 0 bases and 2 bases, in that order; junction bases with no gene match: 2. This CDR3 region has 15 residues. Germline CDR1 is SGHRS and CDR2 is YFSETQ. Written as DNA, the CDR3 is TGCGCCAGCAGCTTGGCGGGAGGCACCTACAATGAGCAGTTCTTC. As protein: CASSLAGGTYNEQFF.

The V gene is TRBV25-1, the J gene TRBJ1-2; TRBD1 agrees at 9 bases. Germline V gene lookup returns CDR1 MGHDK and CDR2 SYGVNS. V shed 3 bases and J 5 bases; nucleotides not matched to a gene: 1. The CDR3 spans 13 residues. DNA of the CDR3: TGTGCCAGCAGTGAGACAGGGGGGTATGGCTACACCTTC. Encoded protein: CASSETGGYGYTF.

The chain recombines TRBV4-2 with TRBJ2-7; 8 bases align to TRBD1. Looked up from germline, CDR1 is LGHNA and CDR2 is YNFKEQ. Germline trimming cut 2 bases from V and 0 bases from J; bases unmatched to any gene: 6. This CDR3 is 16 amino acids long. CDR3 in amino acids: CASSQKRTGTSYEQYF. The CDR3 nucleotides read TGTGCCAGCAGCCAAAAGAGGACAGGGACCTCCTACGAGCAGTACTTC.

V usage is TRBV7-3 and J usage is TRBJ2-7; 7 positions agree with TRBD1. Trimming took 0 bases from V and 1 from J; bases not matched to a gene: 3. This CDR3 is 15 amino acids long. Germline CDR1 and CDR2: SGHTA and FQGTGA. The CDR3 DNA sequence: TGTGCCAGCAGCTTAACCGCAGGGGGTTCCTACGAGCAGTACTTC. Translation gives CASSLTAGGSYEQYF. Full variable domain (missing parts from reference TRBV7-3 and TRBJ2-7): GAGVSQTPSNKVTEKGKYVELRCDPISGHTALYWYRQSLGQGPEFLIYFQGTGAADDSGLPNDRFFAVRPEGSVSTLKIQRTERGDSAVYLCASSLTAGGSYEQYFGPGTRLTVT.

This chain joins TRBV25-1 and TRBJ1-1; tentatively, D is TRBD1 (5 bases). V shed 7 bases and J shed 3 bases, with 15 bases lying between them. Per germline, CDR1 MGHDK and CDR2 SYGVNS. The CDR3 contains 14 residues. CDR3: CASTPQGGYTEAFF. The CDR3 DNA follows: TGTGCCAGCACGCCGCAGGGAGGGTACACTGAAGCTTTCTTT.

Written as DNA, the CDR3 is TGTGCCAGCAGGCCCGCTGGGGAGTCCTACGAGCAGTACTTC. Its translation is CASRPAGESYEQYF. V and J are TRBV7-2 and TRBJ2-7; the D gene is possibly TRBD2 (5 bases). Germline assignment: CDR1 SGHTA and CDR2 FQGNSA. This CDR3 comprises 14 residues. V lost 6 bases and J lost 1, with 13 bases in between. Complete variable domain (other parts from reference TRBV7-2 and TRBJ2-7): GAGVSQSPSNKVTEKGKDVELRCDPISGHTALYWYRQSLGQGLEFLIYFQGNSAPDKSGLPSDRFSAERTGGSVSTLTIQRTQQEDSAVYLCASRPAGESYEQYFGPGTRLTVT.

This rearrangement joins TRBV11-2 to TRBJ2-7, with D maybe TRBD2 (5 bases). The V and J ends lost 1 base and 7 bases respectively, with 17 bases between them. CDR1 is SGHAT, CDR2 FQNNGV, per germline. The CDR3 is 15 amino acids. CDR3 sequence reads: CASSLVRGYTSEQYF. The DNA for the CDR3 is TGTGCCAGCAGCTTAGTCCGCGGGTACACCTCGGAGCAGTACTTC.

This chain connects TRBV2 to TRBJ2-7; 10 nucleotides line up with TRBD2. The CDR3 sequence is 14 residues long. Germline CDR1 is SNHLY and CDR2 is FYNNEI. The ends lost 7 bases at V and 7 bases at J; junction bases unmatched: 10. The CDR3 DNA reads as TGTGCCAGCATGGGGCTAGCGGGGGCCTGGGAGCAGTACTTC. It specifies CASMGLAGAWEQYF.

The chain recombines TRBV9 with TRBJ2-1; D is perhaps TRBD2 (5 bases). Germline loops: CDR1 SGDLS, CDR2 YYNGEE. The CDR3 sequence is 15 residues long. The ends were cut back, 3 bases at V and 2 bases at J, with 12 bases in the middle. CDR3 amino acids: CASSGGILAYNEQFF. CDR3 DNA: TGTGCCAGCAGCGGAGGGATACTAGCCTACAATGAGCAGTTCTTC.

This chain links TRBV10-3 with TRBJ2-1, with D perhaps TRBD1 (5 bases). The length of the CDR3 is 13 residues. The V gene lost 2 bases and the J gene lost 8 bases, with 10 bases spanning the gap. Germline CDR1 ENHRY, CDR2 SYGVKD. CDR3 loop: CAISEREGDEQFF. CDR3 in DNA: TGTGCCATCAGTGAGAGAGAAGGGGATGAGCAGTTCTTC.

The rearrangement links TRBV27 to TRBJ1-5; possibly TRBD1 for D (6 bases). The CDR3 covers 17 residues. The V gene's germline CDR1 is MNHEY and CDR2 SMNVEV (reference sequence). Trimming left V 5 bases short and J 1 base short, with 18 bases between. The DNA for the CDR3 is TGTGCCAGCAGTACGATACAGGGTTTGAGGAGCAATCAGCCCCAGCATTTT. Its translation is CASSTIQGLRSNQPQHF.

The chain joins TRBV14 to TRBJ2-7; 11 bases match TRBD1. Germline V CDR1 and CDR2: SGHDN, FVKESK. With V trimmed by 1 base and J by 8 bases, 10 bases remained unmatched. The CDR3 consists of 16 residues. The CDR3, as DNA: TGTGCCAGCAGCCAAGGGCAGACCGGGACAGGGGGGAAGCAGTACTTC. Its protein product is CASSQGQTGTGGKQYF.

The rearrangement joins TRBV9 to TRBJ2-5, with TRBD2 as a possible D gene (5 bases). Germline CDR1 is SGDLS and CDR2 is YYNGEE. The CDR3 sequence is 16 residues long. With 4 bases removed from V and 1 base from J, the gap between germline ends came to 17 bases. For the CDR3, the DNA is TGTGCCAGCAGCCCCCTGGGTTTAGCGACCCAAGAGACCCAGTACTTC. Translating gives CASSPLGLATQETQYF.